These 18 T cell receptor beta chains came from one sample sequenced in a study of T cells after yellow fever vaccination. TCRdb re-derived calls from the 5' RACE reads in MiXCR, one entry per CDR3 protein. The data show 350,000 to 550,000 distinct CDR3 sequences, around 20% seen once. The sample consisted of PBMCs, taken before the yellow fever booster vaccination. The receptors derive from a man aged 18 to 30 who received the YFV17D yellow fever vaccine.

This sequence joins TRBV7-2 and TRBJ2-7; TRBD1 agrees at 7 bases. CDR3 length: 15 amino acids. Per the germline V gene, CDR1 is SGHTA and CDR2 is FQGNSA. V lost 5 bases to trimming and J lost 0 bases; unmatched junction nucleotides: 7. The CDR3 is CASSTLTGASYEQYF. CDR3 sequence (DNA): TGTGCCAGCAGCACTCTAACAGGGGCCTCCTACGAGCAGTACTTC.

This clonotype has just a few counts. This chain links TRBV5-1 with TRBJ1-5, with D maybe TRBD1 (5 bases). This CDR3 comprises 16 residues. Germline CDR1 and CDR2: SGHRS and YFSETQ. V lost 4 bases, J lost 0 bases, and 14 bases lay in between. The CDR3 DNA sequence: TGCGCCAGCAGCGGCGGGTGGACATATAGCAATCAGCCCCAGCATTTT. Its protein is CASSGGWTYSNQPQHF.

This clonotype was observed a handful of times. The chain has TRBV7-9 and TRBJ2-1; 7 positions match TRBD1. With V trimmed by 5 bases and J by 8 bases, 12 bases remained unmatched. CDR1 is SEHNR, CDR2 FQNEAQ, per germline (reference sequence). The CDR3 has 15 residues. In DNA form, the CDR3 reads TGTGCCAGCAGCCCGACCCGGGGACAGCGCGATGAGCAGTTCTTC. It is translated as CASSPTRGQRDEQFF.

This clonotype was seen more than once but under ten times. The chain recombines TRBV4-1 with TRBJ2-6; 16 nucleotides line up with TRBD2. The V segment lost 4 bases and the J segment 0 bases; nucleotides outside the gene matches: 12. The germline CDR1 and CDR2 sequences are MGHRA and YSYEKL. The CDR3 spans 22 residues. The CDR3 nucleotides read TGCGCCAGCAGCCCAGATCCTGGGACTAGCGGGGGGGATCGCTCTGGGGCCAACGTCCTGACTTTC. This sequence encodes CASSPDPGTSGGDRSGANVLTF.

This clonotype has more than one count but fewer than ten. This sequence joins TRBV20-1 and TRBJ2-2, with D perhaps being TRBD1 or TRBD2 (6 bases each). From germline, CDR1 is DFQATT and CDR2 SNEGSKA (reference sequence). CDR3 length: 14 amino acids. Between the trimmed V and J ends, which lost 1 base and 3 bases, there was a span of 9 bases. CDR3 amino acids: CSARAGADTGELFF. In nucleotides, the CDR3 is TGCAGTGCTAGAGCGGGGGCGGACACCGGGGAGCTGTTTTTT.

This clonotype was seen a few times. This rearrangement joins TRBV5-6 to TRBJ1-1, with no clear D. V lost 1 base and J lost 4, with 11 bases in between. CDR1 is SGHDT, CDR2 YYEEEE, per germline. The CDR3 has 14 residues. Here the CDR3 reads CASSLWGIRTEAFF. CDR3 coding DNA: TGTGCCAGCAGCTTGTGGGGAATACGCACTGAAGCTTTCTTT.

The chain recombines TRBV19 with TRBJ2-3; either TRBD1 or TRBD2 may fit D (5 bases each). CDR3 size: 16 residues. The V gene lost 3 bases and the J gene lost 2 bases, with 15 bases spanning the gap. Germline V gene lookup returns CDR1 LNHDA and CDR2 SQIVND (reference sequence). Written as DNA, the CDR3 is TGTGCCAGTAGTATCGGGGCGGACCCGGTCACAGATACGCAGTATTTT. This codes for CASSIGADPVTDTQYF.

This chain links TRBV10-3 with TRBJ2-3; unclear D gene. CDR3 length: 14 amino acids. Germline assignment: CDR1 ENHRY and CDR2 SYGVKD. Trimming removed 5 bases from V and 5 bases from J, with 14 bases in between. CDR3 in DNA: TGTGCCATCAGTTCCGGGCCCACTGGAGATACGCAGTATTTT. This sequence encodes CAISSGPTGDTQYF.

The chain joins TRBV18 to TRBJ1-4, with 7 bases matching TRBD1. Trimming removed 6 bases from V and 2 bases from J; junction bases left unmatched: 3. CDR1 is KGHSH and CDR2 is LQKENI in the germline V gene. The CDR3 totals 14 residues. CDR3 in amino acids: CASSVQGTNEKLFF. Here the CDR3 DNA reads TGTGCCAGCTCGGTACAGGGGACTAATGAAAAACTGTTTTTT.

The J gene is TRBJ1-1, the V gene TRBV7-3; perhaps TRBD1 as D (5 bases). The length of the CDR3 is 14 residues. From germline, CDR1 is SGHTA and CDR2 FQGTGA. V was pared by 0 bases and J by 7 bases, with 12 bases between. The CDR3 loop is CASSLTARTHEAFF. The DNA for the CDR3 is TGTGCCAGCAGCTTAACCGCGCGGACACATGAAGCTTTCTTT.

The CDR3 here is CASSLGGLSYNEQFF. The CDR3, as DNA: TGCGCCAGCAGCTTGGGGGGCTTATCCTACAATGAGCAGTTCTTC. The genes are TRBV5-1 and TRBJ2-1; the D gene is possibly TRBD1 (5 bases). V lost 0 bases, J lost 1 base, and 8 bases lay in between. The CDR3 spans 15 residues. Germline assignment: CDR1 SGHRS and CDR2 YFSETQ. Variable domain in full (rest from reference TRBV5-1 and TRBJ2-1): KAGVTQTPRYLIKTRGQQVTLSCSPISGHRSVSWYQQTPGQGLQFLFEYFSETQRNKGNFPGRFSGRQFSNSRSEMNVSTLELGDSALYLCASSLGGLSYNEQFFGPGTRLTVL.

This clonotype rates as medium-sized. The rearrangement links TRBV12-3 or TRBV12-4 to TRBJ1-6; unclear D gene. V shed 5 bases and J shed 11 bases, with 10 bases lying between them. The CDR3 runs to 12 residues. CDR3 in amino acids: CASSNPPAPLHF. In DNA, the CDR3 is TGTGCCAGCAGTAACCCACCCGCACCCCTCCACTTT.

This clonotype was seen only a few times. The chain joins TRBV7-6 to TRBJ2-5; possibly TRBD2 for D (5 bases). The germline V and J ends were trimmed by 5 bases and 4 bases, with 14 bases remaining between them. The CDR3 is 14 amino acids. The germline V gene has CDR1 SGHVS and CDR2 FNYEAQ. CDR3 DNA sequence: TGTGCCAGCAGCATCGAGGACTCGACAGAGACCCAGTACTTC. It translates to CASSIEDSTETQYF. The full variable domain, its missing parts supplied by reference TRBV7-6 and TRBJ2-5, is GAGVSQSPRYKVTKRGQDVALRCDPISGHVSLYWYRQALGQGPEFLTYFNYEAQQDKSGLPNDRFSAERPEGSISTLTIQRTEQRDSAMYRCASSIEDSTETQYFGPGTRLLVL.

The J gene is TRBJ2-3, the V gene TRBV7-2; possibly TRBD1 for D (5 bases). The CDR3 contains 15 residues. Germline V CDR1 and CDR2: SGHTA, FQGNSA. Trimming cost V 3 bases and J 2 bases, with 12 bases left between them. The CDR3 nucleotides read TGTGCCAGCAGCTTTTCAGGACACTACACAGATACGCAGTATTTT. Translation gives CASSFSGHYTDTQYF.

The chain has TRBV5-1 and TRBJ2-1; a weak D match, TRBD1 (5 bases). CDR1 SGHRS and CDR2 YFSETQ come from the germline V gene. Trimming shortened V by 5 bases and J by 4 bases, and 13 bases separated the two germline ends. There are 14 residues in the CDR3. CDR3 in DNA: TGCGCCAGCAGAGACAGCGCGGAGTACAATGAGCAGTTCTTC. Translation: CASRDSAEYNEQFF. Variable domain in full (rest from reference TRBV5-1 and TRBJ2-1): KAGVTQTPRYLIKTRGQQVTLSCSPISGHRSVSWYQQTPGQGLQFLFEYFSETQRNKGNFPGRFSGRQFSNSRSEMNVSTLELGDSALYLCASRDSAEYNEQFFGPGTRLTVL.

The chain employs TRBV5-1 and TRBJ2-3; 7 bases are shared with TRBD2. The CDR3 totals 15 residues. Germline loops: CDR1 SGHRS, CDR2 YFSETQ. The V segment lost 7 bases and the J segment 1 base; nucleotides outside the gene matches: 9. CDR3 sequence: CASGGGSFGTDTQYF. In nucleotides, the CDR3 is TGCGCCAGCGGCGGGGGTAGCTTCGGCACAGATACGCAGTATTTT.

This chain uses TRBV4-1 with TRBJ2-5; 14 nucleotides align to TRBD2. Germline-derived CDR1 and CDR2 are MGHRA and YSYEKL. The CDR3 is 14 amino acids. V lost 1 base and J lost 14; bases outside the gene matches: 6. The chain's CDR3 is CASSQGTSGGPRYF. The CDR3 DNA sequence: TGCGCCAGCAGCCAAGGGACTAGCGGGGGGCCCCGCTACTTC.

There are a few counts of this clonotype. The V and J genes are TRBV6-5 and TRBJ2-2; 8 nucleotides align to TRBD2. V was pared by 2 bases and J by 5 bases, with 10 bases of the junction left unmatched. CDR1 and CDR2 from the germline V gene are MNHEY and SVGAGI. This CDR3 spans 17 amino acids. CDR3 amino acids: CASSYPDGRGDTGELFF. The CDR3 region has the DNA TGTGCCAGCAGTTACCCCGACGGGCGGGGGGATACCGGGGAGCTGTTTTTT.